The clone carrying this TCR beta chain was seen only a few times. Its specificity is unknown. This specimen comes from a study of T cells in Graves' hyperthyroidism and ophthalmopathy. Overall study: Once the initial diagnosis was made, peripheral blood was obtained before any treatment. Study results and caveats: Ophthalmopathy, which appeared later, was predicted by the model a median roughly 6.6 months before onset.

This CDR3 has 15 residues. Germline CDR1 is GTSNPN and CDR2 is SVGIG (reference sequence). Trimming took 8 bases from V and 3 from J; bases not matched to a gene: 10. The source material, RNA transcripts, was used to amplify TCR beta CDR3 regions. The HTBI primer set was used in a first-round RT-PCR of the TCR CDR3. In TCRdb, the multiplex PCR reads were re-called with MiXCR into one record per CDR3 protein. Among 500,000 to 550,000 distinct CDR3 sequences listed, around 20% were seen once. Patients affected by ophthalmopathy presented a Clinical Activity Score of at least 3, a NOSPECS grade of at least 4, and disease duration below 3 months.

V usage is TRBV30 and J usage is TRBJ2-1; 10 bases agree with TRBD2. The TCR comes from a man aged 35-49 years with Graves' ophthalmopathy. Specimen: blood. The CDR3 reads CAPSFSGGIYNEQFF. For the CDR3, the DNA is TGTGCCCCCTCCTTTAGCGGGGGGATCTACAATGAGCAGTTCTTC.